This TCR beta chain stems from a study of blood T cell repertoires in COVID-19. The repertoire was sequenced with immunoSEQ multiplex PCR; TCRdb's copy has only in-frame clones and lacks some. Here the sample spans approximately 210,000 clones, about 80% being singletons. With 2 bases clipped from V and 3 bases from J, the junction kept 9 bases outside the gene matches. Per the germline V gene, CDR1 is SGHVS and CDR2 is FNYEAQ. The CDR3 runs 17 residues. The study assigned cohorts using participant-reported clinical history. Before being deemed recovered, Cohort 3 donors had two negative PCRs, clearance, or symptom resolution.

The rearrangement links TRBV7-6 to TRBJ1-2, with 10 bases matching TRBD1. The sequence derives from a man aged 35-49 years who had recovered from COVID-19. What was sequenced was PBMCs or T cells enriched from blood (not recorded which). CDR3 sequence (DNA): TGTGCCAGCAGCTTATCTCCGGGACAGGGGCGACACTATGGCTACACCTTC. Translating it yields CASSLSPGQGRHYGYTF.